The 13 T cell receptor beta chains listed next were all sequenced from one sample in a study of T-cell memory formation after mild COVID-19. TCRdb re-called the 5' RACE reads with MiXCR, one entry per CDR3 protein. Of 65,000 to 95,000 distinct CDR3 sequences in the sample, 9.5% to 15% are singletons; the top ten hold about 40%. Specimen: PBMCs or a T cell subset sorted from them (not recorded which). The source is a man in his late teens or twenties who had mild COVID-19 (a few samples of this study predate the infection). Cell type and time point are not known.

A few counts support this clonotype. V and J are TRBV2 and TRBJ1-1, with D unresolved. The CDR3 totals 10 residues. Germline CDR1 is SNHLY and CDR2 is FYNNEI. V lost 3 bases and J lost 7, with 3 bases in between. For the CDR3, the DNA is TGTGCCAGCAGTGAGATTGAAGCTTTCTTT. This sequence encodes CASSEIEAFF.

The CDR3 is CSAWDGENTEAFF. The CDR3 DNA follows: TGCAGTGCGTGGGACGGGGAGAACACTGAAGCTTTCTTT. V and J are TRBV20-1 and TRBJ1-1; D is possibly TRBD1 (5 bases). With 6 bases removed from V and 1 base from J, the gap between germline ends came to 12 bases. The germline gives CDR1 DFQATT, CDR2 SNEGSKA (reference sequence). The CDR3 runs to 13 residues.

The chain recombines TRBV3-1 with TRBJ1-1; 7 positions agree with TRBD1. The germline gives CDR1 LGHDT, CDR2 YNNKEL (reference sequence). Trimming took 2 bases from V and 3 from J; bases not matched to a gene: 9. The CDR3 extends over 16 amino acids. CDR3 DNA: TGTGCCAGCAGCCAACCGGACAGGTTTGGGGACACTGAAGCTTTCTTT. Translating gives CASSQPDRFGDTEAFF.

This clonotype was found a few times. The chain joins TRBV10-3 to TRBJ2-3; D is unresolved. Trimming removed 3 bases from V and 0 bases from J, with 10 bases in between. This CDR3 has 15 residues. Germline loops: CDR1 ENHRY, CDR2 SYGVKD. The CDR3, as DNA: TGTGCCATCAGTGAAAGGGCCCAAAGCACAGATACGCAGTATTTT. Its translation: CAISERAQSTDTQYF.

In this sample, this clonotype turned up a few times. The rearrangement uses TRBV29-1 and TRBJ2-7; a possible D gene is TRBD1 (6 bases). V lost 3 bases and J 6 bases, leaving 18 bases between the germline ends. Germline V CDR1 and CDR2: SQVTM, ANQGSEA. This CDR3 comprises 14 residues. The CDR3 protein is CSVDRTGIGVEQYF. The CDR3 coding sequence is TGCAGCGTTGACCGCACAGGGATCGGAGTCGAGCAGTACTTC.

This chain connects TRBV7-9 to TRBJ2-3; D is undetermined. The V end lost 4 bases, the J end lost 0 bases, and 14 bases lay between the germline ends. Per the germline V gene, CDR1 is SEHNR and CDR2 is FQNEAQ (reference sequence). The CDR3 sequence is 16 residues long. The CDR3 loop reads CASSSTLRGSTDTQYF. The CDR3 DNA reads as TGTGCCAGCAGCTCGACCCTTCGCGGCAGCACAGATACGCAGTATTTT.

This clonotype occurred a few times. The CDR3 reads CASSYPGETYEQYF. CDR3 nucleotides: TGTGCCAGCAGTTACCCGGGGGAGACCTACGAGCAGTACTTC. The genes are TRBV6-2 or TRBV6-3 and TRBJ2-7, with D maybe TRBD2 (6 bases). This CDR3 comprises 14 residues. V was clipped by 2 bases and J by 2 bases, with 10 bases between them. Germline loops: CDR1 MNHEY, CDR2 SVGEGT.

V is TRBV4-1 and J is TRBJ1-5; D not resolved. The CDR3 covers 15 residues. V lost 0 bases and J lost 1, with 7 bases in between. Germline V lookup: CDR1 MGHRA, CDR2 YSYEKL. The CDR3 loop is CASSQDWPSNQPQHF. The CDR3 coding sequence is TGCGCCAGCAGCCAAGATTGGCCCAGCAATCAGCCCCAGCATTTT.

V usage is TRBV20-1 and J usage is TRBJ2-3, with a weak D call TRBD1 (5 bases). The germline CDR1 and CDR2 sequences are DFQATT and SNEGSKA (reference sequence). This CDR3 is 15 amino acids long. V shed 5 bases and J shed 2 bases, with 17 bases lying between them. This chain's CDR3 is CSAPPAGPLTDTQYF. In DNA form, the CDR3 reads TGCAGTGCTCCACCAGCAGGGCCACTCACAGATACGCAGTATTTT.

This clonotype has more than one count but fewer than ten. This chain connects TRBV7-2 to TRBJ1-2; the D gene is possibly TRBD1 (6 bases). This CDR3 comprises 14 residues. The germline CDR1 and CDR2 sequences are SGHTA and FQGNSA. The V end lost 5 bases, the J end lost 5 bases, and 15 bases lay between the germline ends. This CDR3 reads CASSPTDSPYGYTF. DNA of the CDR3: TGTGCCAGCAGCCCGACGGACAGCCCGTATGGCTACACCTTC. The whole variable domain, remainder taken from reference TRBV7-2 and TRBJ1-2, is GAGVSQSPSNKVTEKGKDVELRCDPISGHTALYWYRQSLGQGLEFLIYFQGNSAPDKSGLPSDRFSAERTGGSVSTLTIQRTQQEDSAVYLCASSPTDSPYGYTFGSGTRLTVV.

This chain links TRBV4-2 with TRBJ2-7; 7 positions agree with TRBD1. CDR3 size: 14 residues. The ends lost 4 bases at V and 6 bases at J; junction bases unmatched: 9. CDR1 and CDR2 (germline): LGHNA, YNFKEQ. CDR3: CASSPTQDRPEQYV. Written as DNA, the CDR3 is TGTGCCAGCAGCCCTACCCAGGACAGGCCCGAGCAGTACGTC.

CDR3: CASSQEIYRANTGELFF. CDR3 DNA: TGCGCCAGCAGCCAAGAGATCTACAGGGCGAACACCGGGGAGCTGTTTTTT. This chain connects TRBV4-3 to TRBJ2-2, with a possible D match to TRBD1 (6 bases). Germline V gene lookup returns CDR1 LGHNA and CDR2 YSLEER. Trimming shortened V by 0 bases and J by 0 bases, and 11 bases separated the two germline ends. CDR3 length equals 17 residues.

This clonotype has a handful of counts. V gene TRBV6-5 combines with J gene TRBJ2-1; possibly TRBD2 for D (6 bases). V was cut by 2 bases and J by 4 bases, with 12 bases left in between. From germline, CDR1 is MNHEY and CDR2 SVGAGI. CDR3 size: 15 residues. The CDR3 region is CASSYAGLGYNEQFF. For the CDR3, the DNA is TGTGCCAGCAGTTACGCGGGGTTGGGGTACAATGAGCAGTTCTTC.